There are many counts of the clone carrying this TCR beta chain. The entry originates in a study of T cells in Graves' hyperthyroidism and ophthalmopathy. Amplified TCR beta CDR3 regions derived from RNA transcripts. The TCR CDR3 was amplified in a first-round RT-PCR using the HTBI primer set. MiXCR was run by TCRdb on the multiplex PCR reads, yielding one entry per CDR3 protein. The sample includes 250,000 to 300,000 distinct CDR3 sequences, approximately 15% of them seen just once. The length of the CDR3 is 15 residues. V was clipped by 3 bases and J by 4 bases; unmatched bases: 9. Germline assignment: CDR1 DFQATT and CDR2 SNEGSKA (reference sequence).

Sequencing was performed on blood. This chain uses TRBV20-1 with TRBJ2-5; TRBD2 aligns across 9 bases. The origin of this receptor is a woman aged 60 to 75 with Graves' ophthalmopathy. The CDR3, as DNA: TGCAGTGCTAGTGGGGTAGCGGGAGTAGGAGAGACCCAGTACTTC. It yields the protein CSASGVAGVGETQYF.